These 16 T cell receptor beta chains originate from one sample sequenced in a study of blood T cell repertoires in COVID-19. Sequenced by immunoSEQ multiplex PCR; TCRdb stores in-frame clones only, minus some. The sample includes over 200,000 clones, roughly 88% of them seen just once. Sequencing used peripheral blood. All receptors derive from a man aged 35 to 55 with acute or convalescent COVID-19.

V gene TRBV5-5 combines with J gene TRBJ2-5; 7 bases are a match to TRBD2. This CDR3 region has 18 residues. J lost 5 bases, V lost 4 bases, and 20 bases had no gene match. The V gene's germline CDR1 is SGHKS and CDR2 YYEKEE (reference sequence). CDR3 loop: CASSLLLPGREWSETQYF. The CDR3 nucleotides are TGTGCCAGCAGCCTATTACTACCGGGGAGGGAGTGGTCTGAGACCCAGTACTTC.

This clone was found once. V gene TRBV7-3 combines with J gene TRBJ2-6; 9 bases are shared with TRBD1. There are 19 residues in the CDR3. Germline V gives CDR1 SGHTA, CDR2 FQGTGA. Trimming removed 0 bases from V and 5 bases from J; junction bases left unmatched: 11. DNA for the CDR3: TGTGCCAGCAGCTTAACAGGACAGGGGCTCCTAGCGCGGGCCAACGTCCTGACTTTC. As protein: CASSLTGQGLLARANVLTF.

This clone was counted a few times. The CDR3 here is CAISEENSYEQYF. CDR3 nucleotides: TGTGCCATCAGTGAGGAGAATAGCTACGAGCAGTACTTC. The V call is TRBV10-3, the J call TRBJ2-7; D remains ambiguous. Germline-derived CDR1 and CDR2 are ENHRY and SYGVKD. Trimming left V 2 bases short and J 3 bases short, with 8 bases between. The CDR3 loop spans 13 amino acids.

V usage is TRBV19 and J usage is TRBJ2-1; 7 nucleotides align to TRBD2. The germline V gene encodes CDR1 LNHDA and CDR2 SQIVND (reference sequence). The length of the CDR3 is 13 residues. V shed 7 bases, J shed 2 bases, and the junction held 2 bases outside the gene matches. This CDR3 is CASTGTTYNEQFF. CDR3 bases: TGTGCCAGTACCGGGACTACCTACAATGAGCAGTTCTTC.

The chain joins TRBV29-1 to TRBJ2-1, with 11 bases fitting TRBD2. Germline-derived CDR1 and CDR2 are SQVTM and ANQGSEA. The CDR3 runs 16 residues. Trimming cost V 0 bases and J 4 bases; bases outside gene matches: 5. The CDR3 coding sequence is TGCAGCGTTGAAGATCTTGGGACTAGCGGATACAATGAGCAGTTCTTC. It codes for CSVEDLGTSGYNEQFF.

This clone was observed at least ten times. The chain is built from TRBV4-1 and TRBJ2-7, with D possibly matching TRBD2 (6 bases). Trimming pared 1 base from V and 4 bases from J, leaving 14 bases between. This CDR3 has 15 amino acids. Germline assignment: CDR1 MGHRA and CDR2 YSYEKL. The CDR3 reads CASSQAGTERYEQYF. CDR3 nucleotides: TGCGCCAGCAGCCAAGCCGGGACTGAGAGGTACGAGCAGTACTTC.

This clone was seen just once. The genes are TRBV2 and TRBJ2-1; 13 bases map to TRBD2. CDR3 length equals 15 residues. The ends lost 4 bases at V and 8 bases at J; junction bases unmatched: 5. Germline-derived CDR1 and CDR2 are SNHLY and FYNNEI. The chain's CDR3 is CASSVALAGGDEQFF. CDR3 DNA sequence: TGTGCCAGCAGTGTCGCACTAGCGGGAGGGGATGAGCAGTTCTTC.

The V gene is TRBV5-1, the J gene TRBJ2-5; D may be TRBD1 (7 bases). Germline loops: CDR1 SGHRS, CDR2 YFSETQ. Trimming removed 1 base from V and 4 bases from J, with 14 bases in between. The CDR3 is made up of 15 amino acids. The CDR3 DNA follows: TGCGCCAGCAGCTTGCGAACCAGGGGGGTAGAGACCCAGTACTTC. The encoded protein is CASSLRTRGVETQYF. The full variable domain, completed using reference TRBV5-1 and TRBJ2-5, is KAGVTQTPRYLIKTRGQQVTLSCSPISGHRSVSWYQQTPGQGLQFLFEYFSETQRNKGNFPGRFSGRQFSNSRSEMNVSTLELGDSALYLCASSLRTRGVETQYFGPGTRLLVL.

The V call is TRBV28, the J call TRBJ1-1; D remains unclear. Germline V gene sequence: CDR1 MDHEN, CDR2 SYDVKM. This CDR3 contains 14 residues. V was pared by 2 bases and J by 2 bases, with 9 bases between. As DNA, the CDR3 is TGTGCCAGCAGTTTACAGGCCTCAAACACTGAAGCTTTCTTT. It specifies CASSLQASNTEAFF.

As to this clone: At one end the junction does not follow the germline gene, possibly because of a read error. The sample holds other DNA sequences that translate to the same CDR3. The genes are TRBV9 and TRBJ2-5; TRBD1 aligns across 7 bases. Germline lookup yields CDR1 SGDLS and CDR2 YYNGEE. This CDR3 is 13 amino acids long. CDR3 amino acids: CASSVGGPETQYF. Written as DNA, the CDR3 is TGTGCCAGCAGTGTAGGGGGCCCAGAGACCCAGTACTTC.

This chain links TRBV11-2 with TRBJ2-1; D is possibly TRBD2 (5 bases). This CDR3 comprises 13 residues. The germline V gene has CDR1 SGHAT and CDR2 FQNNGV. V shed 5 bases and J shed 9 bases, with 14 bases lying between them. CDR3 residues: CASSQTSQSEQFF. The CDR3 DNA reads TGTGCCAGCAGCCAAACTAGTCAGAGTGAGCAGTTCTTC.

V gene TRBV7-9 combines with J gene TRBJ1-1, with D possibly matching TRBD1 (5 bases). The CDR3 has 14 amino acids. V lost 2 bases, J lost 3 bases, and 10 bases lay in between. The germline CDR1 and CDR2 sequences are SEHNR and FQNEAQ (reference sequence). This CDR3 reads CASSLSRADTEAFF. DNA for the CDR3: TGTGCCAGCAGCTTATCCAGGGCGGACACTGAAGCTTTCTTT.

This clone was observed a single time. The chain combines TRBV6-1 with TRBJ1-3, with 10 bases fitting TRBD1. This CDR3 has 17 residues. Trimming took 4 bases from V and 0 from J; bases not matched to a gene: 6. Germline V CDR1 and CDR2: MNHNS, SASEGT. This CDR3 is CASSVRTGGYSGNTIYF. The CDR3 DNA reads TGTGCCAGCAGTGTAAGGACAGGGGGATACTCTGGAAACACCATATATTTT.

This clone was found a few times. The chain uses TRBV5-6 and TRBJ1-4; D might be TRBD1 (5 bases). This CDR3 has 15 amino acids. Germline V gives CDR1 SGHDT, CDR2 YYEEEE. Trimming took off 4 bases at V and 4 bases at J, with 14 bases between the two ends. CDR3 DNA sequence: TGTGCCAGCAGCCTGGTAGGAGGGGATAATGAAAAACTGTTTTTT. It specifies CASSLVGGDNEKLFF.

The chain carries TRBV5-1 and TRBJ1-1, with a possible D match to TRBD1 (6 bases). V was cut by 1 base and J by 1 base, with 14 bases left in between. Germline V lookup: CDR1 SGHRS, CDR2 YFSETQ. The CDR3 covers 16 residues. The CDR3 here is CASSLLAGVRNTEAFF. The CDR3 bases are TGCGCCAGCAGCTTGTTGGCAGGGGTAAGGAACACTGAAGCTTTCTTT. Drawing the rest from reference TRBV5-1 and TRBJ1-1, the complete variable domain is KAGVTQTPRYLIKTRGQQVTLSCSPISGHRSVSWYQQTPGQGLQFLFEYFSETQRNKGNFPGRFSGRQFSNSRSEMNVSTLELGDSALYLCASSLLAGVRNTEAFFGQGTRLTVV.

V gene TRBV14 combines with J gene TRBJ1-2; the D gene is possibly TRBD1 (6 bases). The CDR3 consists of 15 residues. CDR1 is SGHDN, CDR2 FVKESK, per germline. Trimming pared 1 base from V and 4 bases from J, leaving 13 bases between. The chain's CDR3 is CASSQGTANTYGYTF. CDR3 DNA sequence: TGTGCCAGCAGCCAAGGGACAGCTAACACCTATGGCTACACCTTC.